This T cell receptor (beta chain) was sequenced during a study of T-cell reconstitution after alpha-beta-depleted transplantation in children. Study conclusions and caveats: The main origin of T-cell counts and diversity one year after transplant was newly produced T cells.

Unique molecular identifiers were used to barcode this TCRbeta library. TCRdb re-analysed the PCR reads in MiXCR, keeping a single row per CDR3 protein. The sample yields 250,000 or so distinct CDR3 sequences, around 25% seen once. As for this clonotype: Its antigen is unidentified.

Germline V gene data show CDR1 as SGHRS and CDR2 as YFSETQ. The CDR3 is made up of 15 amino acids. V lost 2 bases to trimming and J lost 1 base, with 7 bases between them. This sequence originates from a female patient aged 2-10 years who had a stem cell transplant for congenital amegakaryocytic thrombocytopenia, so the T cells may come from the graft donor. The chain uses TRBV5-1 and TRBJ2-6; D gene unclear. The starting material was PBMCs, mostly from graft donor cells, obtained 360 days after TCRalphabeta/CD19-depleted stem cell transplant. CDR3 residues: CASSFWGSGANVLTF. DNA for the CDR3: TGCGCCAGCAGCTTTTGGGGATCTGGGGCCAACGTCCTGACTTTC.